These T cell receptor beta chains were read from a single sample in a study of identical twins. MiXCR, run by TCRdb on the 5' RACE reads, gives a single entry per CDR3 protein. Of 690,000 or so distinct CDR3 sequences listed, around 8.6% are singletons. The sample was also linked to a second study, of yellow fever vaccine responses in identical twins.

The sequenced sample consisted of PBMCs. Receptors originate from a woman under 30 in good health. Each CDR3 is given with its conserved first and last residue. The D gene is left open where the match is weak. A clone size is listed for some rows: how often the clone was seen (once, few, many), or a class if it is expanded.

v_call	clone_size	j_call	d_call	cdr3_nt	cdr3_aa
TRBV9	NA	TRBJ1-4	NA	TGTGCCAGCAGCCCTTCCGGAGGAAAACTGTTTTTT	CASSPSGGKLFF
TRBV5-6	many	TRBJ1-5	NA	TGTGCCAGCAGCTTTTCGGGAAACAATCAGCCCCAGCATTTT	CASSFSGNNQPQHF
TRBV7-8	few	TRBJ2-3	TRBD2	TGTGCCAGCAGCTTAGCCGATGAGCGGGGGCTTACAGATACGCAGTATTTT	CASSLADERGLTDTQYF
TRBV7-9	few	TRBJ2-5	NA	TGTGCCAGCAGCTTAGTGATGGGGAACGCAGAGACCCAGTACTTC	CASSLVMGNAETQYF
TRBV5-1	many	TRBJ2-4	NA	TGCGCCAGCAGCTTGTTTCACCGACAGGACAATATAGCCAAAAACATTCAGTACTTC	CASSLFHRQDNIAKNIQYF
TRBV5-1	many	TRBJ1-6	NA	TGCGCCAGCAGCTTGGATTCAGCCTATTCACCCCTCCACTTT	CASSLDSAYSPLHF
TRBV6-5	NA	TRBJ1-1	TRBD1	TGTGCCAGCAGTTCGACAGGGGGGGCTTTCTTT	CASSSTGGAFF
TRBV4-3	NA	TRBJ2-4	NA	TGCGCCAGCAGCCAAACCAGGGCGGCAGGGGATGGGGCCAAAAACATTCAGTACTTC	CASSQTRAAGDGAKNIQYF
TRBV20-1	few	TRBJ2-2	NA	TGCAGTGCTAGGAACGGGGGGAACACCGGGGAGCTGTTTTTT	CSARNGGNTGELFF
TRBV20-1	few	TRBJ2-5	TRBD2	TGCAGTGCTTCTAGCGGGGGGGGAGAGACCCAGTACTTC	CSASSGGGETQYF
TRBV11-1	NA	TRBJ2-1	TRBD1	TGTGCCAGCAGCGTTCCGGGACAGGGGGGCAATGAGCAGTTCTTC	CASSVPGQGGNEQFF
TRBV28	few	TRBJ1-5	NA	TGTGCCAGCAGTTCGCCCGTGGGTAGCAATCAGCCCCAGCATTTT	CASSSPVGSNQPQHF
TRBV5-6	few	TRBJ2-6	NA	TGTGCCAGCAGCCACTACCAACGATCCGGGGCCAACGTCCTGACTTTC	CASSHYQRSGANVLTF
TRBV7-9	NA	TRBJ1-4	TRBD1	TGTGCCAGCAGCTCCGACAGGGGGCATGAAAAACTGTTTTTT	CASSSDRGHEKLFF
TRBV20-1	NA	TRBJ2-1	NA	TGCAGTGCCCCAACGGAGTTCTCCTACAATGAGCAGTTCTTC	CSAPTEFSYNEQFF
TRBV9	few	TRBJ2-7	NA	TGTGCCAGCAGCGCCGACGTGCGAAATACCTACGAGCAGTACTTC	CASSADVRNTYEQYF
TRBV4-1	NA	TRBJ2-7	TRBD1	TGCGCCAGCAGCCAAGATGATACAGGGGTCTTATACGAGCAGTACTTC	CASSQDDTGVLYEQYF
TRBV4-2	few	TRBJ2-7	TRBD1	TGTGCCAGCAGCCAAGACGGACAGGGGTTCTACGAGCAGTACTTC	CASSQDGQGFYEQYF
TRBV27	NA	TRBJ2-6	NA	TGTGCCAGCAGCAAGAGGTTCGAAGTCTCTGGGGCCAACGTCCTGACTTTC	CASSKRFEVSGANVLTF
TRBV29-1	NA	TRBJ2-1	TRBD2	TGCAGCGTTGGGACTAGCGGCGTCCCGTACAATGAGCAGTTCTTC	CSVGTSGVPYNEQFF
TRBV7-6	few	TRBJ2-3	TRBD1	TGTGCCAGCAGCCCCGGGACAGGGGGCATAGATACGCAGTATTTT	CASSPGTGGIDTQYF
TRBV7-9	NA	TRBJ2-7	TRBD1	TGTGCCAGCAGTTCCCTCGGACAGGGTATTGAGCAGTACTTC	CASSSLGQGIEQYF
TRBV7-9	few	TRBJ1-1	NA	TGTGCCAGCAGCTCAAAGAACACTGAAGCTTTCTTT	CASSSKNTEAFF
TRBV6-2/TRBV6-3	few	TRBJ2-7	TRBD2	TGTGCCAGCAGACTTCTAGCGGGTACTCCCTACGAGCAGTACTTC	CASRLLAGTPYEQYF
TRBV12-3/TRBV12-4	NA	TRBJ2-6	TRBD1	TGTGCCAGCAGGATACAGGGGGGTGGGGCCAACGTCCTGACTTTC	CASRIQGGGANVLTF
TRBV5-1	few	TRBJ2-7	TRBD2	TGCGCCAGCAGCTTGGAAACTAGCGGGGGGATGAGCTCCTACGAGCAGTACTTC	CASSLETSGGMSSYEQYF
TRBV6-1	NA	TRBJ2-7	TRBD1	TGTGCCAGCAGGGCCCCGGGACAGGGGGCCCACGAGCAGTACTTC	CASRAPGQGAHEQYF
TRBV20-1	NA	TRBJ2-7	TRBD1	TGCAGTGCTAGAGGACAGGGGTCTTCCTACGAGCAGTACTTC	CSARGQGSSYEQYF
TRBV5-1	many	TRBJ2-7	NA	TGCGCCAGCAGCGCAACGGGACACCTCTCCTACGAGCAGTACTTC	CASSATGHLSYEQYF
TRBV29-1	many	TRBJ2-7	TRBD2	TGCAGCGTTCTAGCGGGAGTTAGCGAGCAGTACTTC	CSVLAGVSEQYF
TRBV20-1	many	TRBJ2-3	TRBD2	TGCAGTGCTGACGGGGGGACTAGCACAGATACGCAGTATTTT	CSADGGTSTDTQYF
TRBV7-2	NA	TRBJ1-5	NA	TGTGCCAGCACCCATTTCGCTGAGGGGAATCAGCCCCAGCATTTT	CASTHFAEGNQPQHF
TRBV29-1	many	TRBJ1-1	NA	TGCAGCGTTATGCTGAACACTGAAGCTTTCTTT	CSVMLNTEAFF
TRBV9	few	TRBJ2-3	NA	TGTGCCAGCAGCGGGTCCCCAGCCGACGGACTCGTGGCAGATACGCAGTATTTT	CASSGSPADGLVADTQYF
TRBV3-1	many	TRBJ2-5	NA	TGTGCCAGCAGCCGGGGTAGCGCCTATCAAGAGACCCAGTACTTC	CASSRGSAYQETQYF
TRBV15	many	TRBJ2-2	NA	TGTGCCACCACCGATTCAGACACCGGGGAGCTGTTTTTT	CATTDSDTGELFF
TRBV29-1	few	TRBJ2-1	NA	TGCAGCGCTCGGACCAGTCACAATGAGCAGTTCTTC	CSARTSHNEQFF
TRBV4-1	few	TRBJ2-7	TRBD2	TGCGCCAGCAGCCAACCTACTAGCGGAACCTACGAGCAGTACTTC	CASSQPTSGTYEQYF
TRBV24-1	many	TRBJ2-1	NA	TGTGCCACCAGTGATTTAACACAGCCCAGGGGTGAGCAGTTCTTC	CATSDLTQPRGEQFF
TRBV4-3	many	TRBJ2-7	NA	TGCGCCAGCAGCCAAGATCGGGAGACAGCCTACGAGCAGTACTTC	CASSQDRETAYEQYF
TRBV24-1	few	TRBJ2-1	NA	TGTGCCACCAGTGATCCGAGTATGACGAACAATGAGCAGTTCTTC	CATSDPSMTNNEQFF
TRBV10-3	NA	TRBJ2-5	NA	TGTGCCATCAAGGGGGGCGATGAGACCCAGTACTTC	CAIKGGDETQYF
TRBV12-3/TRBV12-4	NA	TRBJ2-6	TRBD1	TGTGCCAGCAGTCTCCGGGACAGGACAGTGGCTTTC	CASSLRDRTVAF
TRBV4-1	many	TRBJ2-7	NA	TGCGCCAGCAGCCAAGTTGAAGGGGTCTACGAGCAGTACTTC	CASSQVEGVYEQYF
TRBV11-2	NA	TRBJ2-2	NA	TGTGCCAGCAGCTTCCGGACTAAGAACACCGGGGAGCTGTTTTTT	CASSFRTKNTGELFF
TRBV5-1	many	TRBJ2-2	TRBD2	TGCGCCAGCAGCTTTGGGACTAGCGGGAGGTTGAACACCGGGGAGCTGTTTTTT	CASSFGTSGRLNTGELFF